A selection of T cell receptor beta chains follows, all from one sample in a study of blood T cell repertoires in COVID-19. Using immunoSEQ multiplex PCR, the repertoire was profiled, and TCRdb retains in-frame clones only, with some absent. The sample contains about 280,000 clones, roughly 85% of which appear only once. The sequencing sample was made of peripheral blood. These receptors came from a man between 45 and 60 years old with active or convalescent COVID-19. Each CDR3 is given with its conserved first and last residue. Each record gives: CDR3 protein, CDR3 DNA, clone size, V gene, D gene, J gene. D genes are given only for firm matches. A row's size may be missing; if present it is once, few, many or a size class.

CASSPSGGLSLSQMNTEAFF,TGTGCCAGCTCACCCTCAGGGGGTCTATCCCTATCTCAGATGAACACTGAAGCTTTCTTT,once,TRBV18,TRBD1,TRBJ1-1
CASRTTGDSNQPQHF,TGCGCCAGCAGAACGACAGGGGATAGCAATCAGCCCCAGCATTTT,NA,TRBV5-1,TRBD1,TRBJ1-5
CASSVEGSLSYTF,TGTGCCAGCAGCGTCGAGGGATCCTTGTCCTACACCTTC,NA,TRBV9,NA,TRBJ1-2
CASSQGLAGVGEQYF,TGCGCCAGCAGCCAAGGACTAGCGGGAGTAGGCGAGCAGTACTTC,NA,TRBV4-3,TRBD2,TRBJ2-7
CASSATEPPYGYTF,TGTGCCAGCAGTGCGACAGAACCCCCCTATGGCTACACCTTC,NA,TRBV28,NA,TRBJ1-2
CASSQTTARGTNEQFF,TGTGCCAGCAGCCAGACTACGGCGAGGGGGACCAATGAGCAGTTCTTC,NA,TRBV3-1/TRBV3-2,NA,TRBJ2-1
CASSLTSRGTGELFF,TGCGCCAGCAGCCTGACTTCCAGGGGAACCGGGGAGCTGTTTTTT,NA,TRBV5-1,NA,TRBJ2-2
CASSQQGVHTEAFF,TGTGCCAGCAGCCAACAGGGGGTGCACACTGAAGCTTTCTTT,NA,TRBV6-5,TRBD1,TRBJ1-1
CASSLAKRKREPWNEQFF,TGTGCCAGCAGCTTAGCGAAACGGAAGCGGGAGCCTTGGAATGAGCAGTTCTTC,many,TRBV7-2,TRBD2,TRBJ2-1
CAISESAAGVGTQYF,TGTGCCATCAGTGAGTCTGCCGCGGGAGTCGGCACCCAGTACTTC,NA,TRBV10-3,TRBD2,TRBJ2-5
CSGGGLAAFYNEQFF,TGCAGCGGGGGGGGACTAGCGGCTTTCTACAATGAGCAGTTCTTC,NA,TRBV29-1,TRBD2,TRBJ2-1
CASSDSQGSYGYTF,TGTGCCAGCAGTGATAGTCAGGGCAGCTATGGCTACACCTTC,NA,TRBV2,NA,TRBJ1-2
CASSTGLLDTQYF,TGTGCCAGCAGTACGGGACTCTTAGATACGCAGTATTTT,NA,TRBV27,NA,TRBJ2-3
CASAQSPMRETQYF,TGTGCTAGTGCCCAGAGCCCCATGAGGGAGACCCAGTACTTC,NA,TRBV12-5,NA,TRBJ2-5
CAWSGDRMNTEAFF,TGTGCCTGGAGTGGAGACAGAATGAACACTGAAGCTTTCTTT,NA,TRBV30,NA,TRBJ1-1
CASSPPGTPILGTEAFF,TGTGCCAGCTCACCACCCGGGACTCCTATTCTGGGCACTGAAGCTTTCTTT,once,TRBV18,NA,TRBJ1-1
CASSQPTGGAYEQYF,TGCGCCAGCAGCCAACCTACAGGGGGGGCCTACGAGCAGTACTTC,NA,TRBV4-1,NA,TRBJ2-7
CATSDSGPRTNYGYTF,TGTGCCACCAGTGATTCCGGCCCTAGAACTAACTATGGCTACACCTTC,NA,TRBV24-1,NA,TRBJ1-2
CASSRSASGRDSTDTQYF,TGCGCCAGCAGCCGCTCTGCTAGCGGGAGGGATAGCACAGATACGCAGTATTTT,NA,TRBV5-1,TRBD2,TRBJ2-3
CASSPPGGAKTEAFF,TGTGCCAGCTCACCCCCGGGGGGGGCTAAGACTGAAGCTTTCTTT,once,TRBV18,NA,TRBJ1-1
CASSFAGNADEQFF,TGCGCCAGCAGCTTCGCGGGGAATGCGGATGAGCAGTTCTTC,NA,TRBV5-1,NA,TRBJ2-1
CASSGVRAGSNTYNEQFF,TGCGCCAGCAGTGGGGTCAGGGCAGGCTCCAACACCTACAATGAGCAGTTCTTC,NA,TRBV23-1,NA,TRBJ2-1